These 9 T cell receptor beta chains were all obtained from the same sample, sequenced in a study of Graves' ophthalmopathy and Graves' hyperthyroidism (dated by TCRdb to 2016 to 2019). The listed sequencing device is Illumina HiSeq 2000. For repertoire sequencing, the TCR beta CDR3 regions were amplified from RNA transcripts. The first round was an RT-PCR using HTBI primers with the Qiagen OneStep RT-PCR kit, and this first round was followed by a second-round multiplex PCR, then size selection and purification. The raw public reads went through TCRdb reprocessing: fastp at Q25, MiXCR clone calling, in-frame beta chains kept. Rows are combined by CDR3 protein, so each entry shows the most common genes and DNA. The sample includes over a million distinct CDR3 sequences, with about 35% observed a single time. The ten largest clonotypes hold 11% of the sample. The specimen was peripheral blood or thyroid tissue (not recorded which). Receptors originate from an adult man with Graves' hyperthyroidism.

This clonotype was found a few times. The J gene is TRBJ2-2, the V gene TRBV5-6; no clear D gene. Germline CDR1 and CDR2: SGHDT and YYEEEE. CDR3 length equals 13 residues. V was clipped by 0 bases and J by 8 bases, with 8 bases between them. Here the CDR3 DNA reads TGTGCCAGCAGCTTGGAGGCTTTGGGGGAGCTGTTTTTT. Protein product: CASSLEALGELFF.

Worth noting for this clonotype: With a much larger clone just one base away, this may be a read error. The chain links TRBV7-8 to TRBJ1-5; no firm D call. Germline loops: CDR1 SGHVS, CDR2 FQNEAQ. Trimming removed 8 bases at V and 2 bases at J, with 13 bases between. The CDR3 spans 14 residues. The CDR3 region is CASGRVGGNQPQHF. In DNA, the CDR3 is TGTGCCAGCGGTAGGGTGGGTGGCAATCAGCCCCAGCATTTT.

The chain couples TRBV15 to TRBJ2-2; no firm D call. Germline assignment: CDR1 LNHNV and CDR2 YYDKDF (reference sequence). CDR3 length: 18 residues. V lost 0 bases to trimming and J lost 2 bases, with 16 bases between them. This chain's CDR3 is CATSRDHASSFNTGELFF. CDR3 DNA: TGTGCCACCAGCAGAGATCACGCCAGCAGCTTTAACACCGGGGAGCTGTTTTTT.

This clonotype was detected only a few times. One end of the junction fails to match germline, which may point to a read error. CDR3 region: CDSSQAVGTDEGNQPQHF. DNA for the CDR3: TGTGACAGCAGCCAAGCAGTAGGGACCGACGAGGGCAATCAGCCCCAGCATTTT. This chain links TRBV4-2 with TRBJ1-5; D possibly corresponds to TRBD1 (5 bases). Germline CDR1 LGHNA, CDR2 YNFKEQ. The CDR3 is 18 amino acids.

CDR3 sequence: CASSQEFSGQETQYF. For the CDR3, the DNA is TGTGCCAGCAGCCAAGAGTTCTCAGGGCAAGAGACCCAGTACTTC. The J gene is TRBJ2-5, the V gene TRBV4-2, with D tentatively TRBD1 (5 bases). V was shortened by 0 bases and J by 2 bases, with 10 bases between the two germline ends. Looked up from germline, CDR1 is LGHNA and CDR2 is YNFKEQ. CDR3 size: 15 residues.

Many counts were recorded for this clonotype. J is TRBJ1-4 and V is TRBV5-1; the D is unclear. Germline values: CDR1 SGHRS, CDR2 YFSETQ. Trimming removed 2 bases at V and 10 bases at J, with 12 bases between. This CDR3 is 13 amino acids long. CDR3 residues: CASSLKSVGKLFF. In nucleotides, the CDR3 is TGCGCCAGCAGCTTAAAGTCAGTTGGAAAACTGTTTTTT.

The CDR3 loop reads CSLGIGRDGYTF. For the CDR3, the DNA is TGCAGCTTAGGGATCGGGCGCGATGGCTACACCTTC. The chain carries TRBV29-1 and TRBJ1-2, with D uncertain. Per germline, CDR1 SQVTM and CDR2 ANQGSEA. The CDR3 has 12 amino acids. The V gene lost 8 bases and the J gene lost 6 bases, with 16 bases spanning the gap.

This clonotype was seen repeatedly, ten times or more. This CDR3 is CSVESDDSNQPQHF. CDR3 bases: TGCAGCGTTGAATCGGACGATAGCAATCAGCCCCAGCATTTT. The gene calls are TRBV29-1 and TRBJ1-5; D is uncertain. Per germline, CDR1 SQVTM and CDR2 ANQGSEA. The CDR3 loop spans 14 amino acids. V gave up 2 bases and J gave up 0 bases, with 8 bases separating them. The complete variable domain, with remaining parts taken from reference TRBV29-1 and TRBJ1-5, reads SAVISQKPSRDICQRGTSLTIQCQVDSQVTMMFWYRQQPGQSLTLIATANQGSEATYESGFVIDKFPISRPNLTFSTLTVSNMSPEDSSIYLCSVESDDSNQPQHFGDGTRLSIL.

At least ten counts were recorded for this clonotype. Here the CDR3 DNA reads TGTGCCATCAGTGGGATGGGACAGGGGGCCTACGAGCAGTACTTC. This codes for CAISGMGQGAYEQYF. The gene calls are TRBV10-3 and TRBJ2-7; TRBD1 aligns across 11 bases. The CDR3 is made up of 15 amino acids. The J segment lost 2 bases and the V segment lost 4 bases, leaving 4 bases of the junction unmatched. Germline V gives CDR1 ENHRY, CDR2 SYGVKD.